This TCR beta chain was recovered during a study of T cell repertoires in cytomegalovirus infection. Study context: It was the public TCR beta signatures that indicated both CMV infection and matching HLA type.

CDR3 length: 13 residues. The germline V gene has CDR1 SGHVS and CDR2 FQNEAQ. The germline V and J ends were trimmed by 5 bases and 2 bases, with 10 bases remaining between them. This clonotype was recorded many times. One entry per CDR3 protein results from TCRdb running MiXCR on the reads. This sample has 230,000 or so distinct CDR3 sequences; about 18% occur once, and the top ten carry roughly half. The chain has TRBV7-8 and TRBJ2-7; D may be TRBD1 or TRBD2 (5 bases each). The sequenced sample consisted of CD8+ T cells from PBMCs. This clonotype was sampled from a human donor in good health (CMV status not recorded). Some clones in this sample may be carry-over from other donors' samples. DNA for the CDR3: TGTGCCAGCAGCCACGGGGCAACCTACGAGCAGTACTTC. It is translated as CASSHGATYEQYF.